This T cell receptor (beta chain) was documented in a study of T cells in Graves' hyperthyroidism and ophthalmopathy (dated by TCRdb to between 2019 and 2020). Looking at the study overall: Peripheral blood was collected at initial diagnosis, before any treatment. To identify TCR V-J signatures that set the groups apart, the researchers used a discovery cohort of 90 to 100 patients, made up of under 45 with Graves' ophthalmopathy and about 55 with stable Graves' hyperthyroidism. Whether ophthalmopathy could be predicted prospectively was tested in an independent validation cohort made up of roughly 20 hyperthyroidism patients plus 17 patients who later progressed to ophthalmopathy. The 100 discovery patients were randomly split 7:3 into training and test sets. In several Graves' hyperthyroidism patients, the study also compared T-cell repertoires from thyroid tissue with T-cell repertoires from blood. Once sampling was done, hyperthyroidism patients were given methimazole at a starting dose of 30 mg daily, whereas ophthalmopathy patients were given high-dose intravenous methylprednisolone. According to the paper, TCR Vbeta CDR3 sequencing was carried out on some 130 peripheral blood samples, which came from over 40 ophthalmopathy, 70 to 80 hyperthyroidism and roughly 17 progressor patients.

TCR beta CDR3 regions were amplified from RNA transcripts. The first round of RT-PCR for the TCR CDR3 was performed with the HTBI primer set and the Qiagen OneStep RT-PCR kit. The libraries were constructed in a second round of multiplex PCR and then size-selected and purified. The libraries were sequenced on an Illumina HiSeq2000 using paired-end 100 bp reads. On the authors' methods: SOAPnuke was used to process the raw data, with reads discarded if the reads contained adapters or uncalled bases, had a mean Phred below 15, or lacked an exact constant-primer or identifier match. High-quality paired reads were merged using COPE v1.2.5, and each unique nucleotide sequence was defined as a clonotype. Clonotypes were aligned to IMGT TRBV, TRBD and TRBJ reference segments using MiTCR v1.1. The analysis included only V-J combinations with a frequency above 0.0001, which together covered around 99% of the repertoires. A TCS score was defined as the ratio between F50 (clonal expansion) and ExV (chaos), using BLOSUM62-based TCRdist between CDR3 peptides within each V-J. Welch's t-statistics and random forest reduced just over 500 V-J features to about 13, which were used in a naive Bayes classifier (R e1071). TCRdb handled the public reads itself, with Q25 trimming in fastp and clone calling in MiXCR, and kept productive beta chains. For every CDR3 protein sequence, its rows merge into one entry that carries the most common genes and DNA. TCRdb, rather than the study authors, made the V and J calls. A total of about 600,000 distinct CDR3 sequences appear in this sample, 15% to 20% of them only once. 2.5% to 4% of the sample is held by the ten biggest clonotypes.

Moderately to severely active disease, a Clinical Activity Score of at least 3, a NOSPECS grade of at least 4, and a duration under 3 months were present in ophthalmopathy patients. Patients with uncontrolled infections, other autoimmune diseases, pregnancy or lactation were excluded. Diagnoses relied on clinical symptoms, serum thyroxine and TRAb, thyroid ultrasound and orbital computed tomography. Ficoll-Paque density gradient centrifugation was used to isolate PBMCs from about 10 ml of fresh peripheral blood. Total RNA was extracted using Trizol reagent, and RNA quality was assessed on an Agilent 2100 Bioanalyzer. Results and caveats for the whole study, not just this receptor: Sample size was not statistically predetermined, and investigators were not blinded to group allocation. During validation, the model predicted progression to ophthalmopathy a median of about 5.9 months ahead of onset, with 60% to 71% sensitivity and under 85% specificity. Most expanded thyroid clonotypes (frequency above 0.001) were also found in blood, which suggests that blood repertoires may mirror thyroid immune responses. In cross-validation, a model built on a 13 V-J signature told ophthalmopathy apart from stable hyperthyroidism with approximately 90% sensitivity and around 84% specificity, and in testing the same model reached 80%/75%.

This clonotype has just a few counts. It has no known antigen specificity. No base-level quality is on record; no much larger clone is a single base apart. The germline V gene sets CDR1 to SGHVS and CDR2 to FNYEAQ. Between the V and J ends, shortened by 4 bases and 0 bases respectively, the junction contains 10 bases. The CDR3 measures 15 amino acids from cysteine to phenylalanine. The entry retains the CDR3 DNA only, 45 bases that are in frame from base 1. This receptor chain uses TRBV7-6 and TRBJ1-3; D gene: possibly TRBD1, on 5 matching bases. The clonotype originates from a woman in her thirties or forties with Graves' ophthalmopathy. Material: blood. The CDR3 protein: CASSSPGDSGNTIYF. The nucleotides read TGTGCCAGCAGCTCCCCGGGGGACTCTGGAAACACCATATATTTT.